This T cell receptor (beta chain) came from a study of blood T cell repertoires in COVID-19. Generated by immunoSEQ multiplex PCR, the TCRdb table keeps only in-frame clones and is missing some. The data show approximately 210,000 clones, 70% to 90% seen once. The sample holds a few counts of this clone. The CDR3 contains 14 residues. V gave up 5 bases and J gave up 8 bases; unmatched junction bases: 10. Per germline, CDR1 SGHAT and CDR2 FQNNGV. The rearrangement links TRBV11-2 to TRBJ1-1; 8 bases map to TRBD1. The sequence was collected from a man between 35 and 55 years old with acute or convalescent COVID-19. Sequences were obtained from peripheral blood. The CDR3 DNA follows: TGTGCCAGCAGCCACAGGGGGAACTCCAGGGAAGCTTTCTTT. Its translation: CASSHRGNSREAFF.